The entry below describes one TCR beta chain. Its target is not known. The sample originates from a study of cytomegalovirus exposure and HLA in healthy donors. Whole-study results and caveats: CMV serostatus was the sole immune exposure data available. A later analysis found most CMV-associated TCR beta chains apparently HLA-restricted. When a later analysis was performed, an Asian-associated ancestry cluster reportedly had fewer N-insertions than the roughly 640-donor mean.

Donors were ostensibly healthy at sampling, although undocumented immune exposures were probable. Use of 60 Vbeta and 13 Jbeta primers characterized the PCR. Measured with immunoSEQ multiplex PCR; TCRdb has only the in-frame clones, and not every one. The profile covers 150,000 to 200,000 clones, with more than 70% appearing a single time and about 1% taken by the ten largest. This receptor was identified in a woman aged 40 to 50 in good health and CMV-seronegative. Sequencing input: PBMCs.

The CDR3 protein is CASSLAPGQGGGYEKLFF. DNA of the CDR3: TGTGCCAGCAGTTTAGCTCCGGGACAGGGGGGGGGATACGAAAAACTGTTTTTT. The chain is built from TRBV27 and TRBJ1-4; 11 bases match TRBD1. The CDR3 is 18 amino acids. Unmatched junction bases numbered 13, after V lost 2 bases and J lost 8 bases. Looked up from germline, CDR1 is MNHEY and CDR2 is SMNVEV (reference sequence).